This T cell receptor beta chain was recorded in a study of T cell repertoires in cytomegalovirus infection. Study-wide findings and caveats: HLA-C-restricted CMV clonotypes gave the most frequent clonotype in two of eight donors.

This clonotype was detected only a few times. The target antigen is unknown. The CDR3 totals 14 residues. Germline V CDR1 and CDR2: LNHDA, SQIVND (reference sequence). V dropped 8 bases and J dropped 6; count of bases not matched to a gene: 6. In TCRdb, the reads were re-called with MiXCR into one record per CDR3 protein. The sample has a few hundred thousand distinct CDR3 sequences, 33% seen once. The TCR was taken from a human donor in good health (CMV status not recorded). Some clones in this sample may be carry-over from other donors' samples. The rearrangement joins TRBV19 to TRBJ2-1; 11 bases map to TRBD2. This sample comprised cultured PBMCs, obtained from culture after CMV antigen stimulation. CDR3 amino acids: CASQTSGTFNEQFF. CDR3 in DNA: TGTGCCAGTCAGACTAGCGGGACTTTCAATGAGCAGTTCTTC.